Listed below are T cell receptor beta chains from one sample, sequenced in a study of T cells in Graves' hyperthyroidism and ophthalmopathy. TCRdb reprocessed the multiplex PCR reads with MiXCR, giving one entry per CDR3 protein. The sample includes more than 550,000 distinct CDR3 sequences, roughly 20% of them seen just once. Sequencing input: blood. All receptors come from a woman in her 50s with Graves' hyperthyroidism that later progressed to Graves' ophthalmopathy. Each CDR3 is given with its conserved first and last residue. The order of the fields is V gene, D gene, clone size, J gene, CDR3 DNA, CDR3 protein. The D gene is left open where the match is weak. The size field is filled for only some rows; it gives once, few, many or a size class.

V gene: TRBV11-1
D gene: NA
clone size: many
J gene: TRBJ1-2
CDR3 DNA: TGTGCCAGCAGTCTAGCGGGGGTTGGCGGCTACACCTTC
CDR3 protein: CASSLAGVGGYTF

V gene: TRBV20-1
D gene: NA
clone size: NA
J gene: TRBJ1-2
CDR3 DNA: TGCAGTGCTAGCGGTCGTGGGCAAGTAGACGGCTACACCTTC
CDR3 protein: CSASGRGQVDGYTF

V gene: TRBV15
D gene: TRBD1
clone size: few
J gene: TRBJ1-5
CDR3 DNA: TGTGCCACCAGCAGAGATGGCAGGGGGAACAATCAGCCCCAGCATTTT
CDR3 protein: CATSRDGRGNNQPQHF

V gene: TRBV29-1
D gene: NA
clone size: few
J gene: TRBJ1-2
CDR3 DNA: TGCAGTGCACTACAGGAGAACTATGGCTACACCTTC
CDR3 protein: CSALQENYGYTF

V gene: TRBV20-1
D gene: NA
clone size: many
J gene: TRBJ2-5
CDR3 DNA: TGCAGTGCAGGGGGGCTGCAAGAGACCCAGTACTTC
CDR3 protein: CSAGGLQETQYF

V gene: TRBV5-1
D gene: TRBD1
clone size: NA
J gene: TRBJ2-5
CDR3 DNA: TGCGCCAGCAGCTACTGGGACAGGGCACAAGAGACCCAGTACTTC
CDR3 protein: CASSYWDRAQETQYF

V gene: TRBV20-1
D gene: NA
clone size: many
J gene: TRBJ1-1
CDR3 DNA: TGCAGTGCTAGAACGCAGGGATCGAACACTGAAGCTTTCTTT
CDR3 protein: CSARTQGSNTEAFF

V gene: TRBV3-1
D gene: NA
clone size: many
J gene: TRBJ2-1
CDR3 DNA: TGTGCCAGCAGCCAAGATGTGGCGGGGGCATATGAGCAGTTCTTC
CDR3 protein: CASSQDVAGAYEQFF

V gene: TRBV14
D gene: NA
clone size: NA
J gene: TRBJ1-2
CDR3 DNA: TGTGCCAGCAGCCAAGACCGGGACGGAGCTTATGGCTACACCTTC
CDR3 protein: CASSQDRDGAYGYTF

V gene: TRBV7-2
D gene: TRBD2
clone size: many
J gene: TRBJ2-3
CDR3 DNA: TGTGCCAGCAGCCAACTAGCGGGGGGGGTAGATACGCAGTATTTT
CDR3 protein: CASSQLAGGVDTQYF

V gene: TRBV10-1
D gene: NA
clone size: NA
J gene: TRBJ1-5
CDR3 DNA: TGCGCCAGCAGTGAAACGCTTCCCCAGCATTTT
CDR3 protein: CASSETLPQHF

V gene: TRBV7-8
D gene: TRBD1
clone size: NA
J gene: TRBJ2-2
CDR3 DNA: TGTGCCAGCAGCGTTTACCGGGACAGGGGGCAGTCCGGGGAGCTGTTTTTT
CDR3 protein: CASSVYRDRGQSGELFF

V gene: TRBV7-3
D gene: TRBD1
clone size: NA
J gene: TRBJ2-2
CDR3 DNA: TGTGCCAGCAGCTCTCGGGCACAGGGGGCGAACACCGGGGAGCTGTTTTTT
CDR3 protein: CASSSRAQGANTGELFF

V gene: TRBV20-1
D gene: NA
clone size: NA
J gene: TRBJ2-1
CDR3 DNA: TGCAGTGCTAGGTGGCTTTCGGAGCAGTTCTTC
CDR3 protein: CSARWLSEQFF

V gene: TRBV11-2
D gene: NA
clone size: many
J gene: TRBJ2-2
CDR3 DNA: TGTGCCAGCAAAATCAGTCCAGCGAACACCGGGGAGCTGTTTTTT
CDR3 protein: CASKISPANTGELFF

V gene: TRBV6-5
D gene: TRBD1
clone size: few
J gene: TRBJ1-2
CDR3 DNA: TGTGCCAGCAGTTTGGGACAGGGGGAAAACGAAAACTATGGCTACACCTTC
CDR3 protein: CASSLGQGENENYGYTF

V gene: TRBV12-3/TRBV12-4
D gene: NA
clone size: many
J gene: TRBJ1-5
CDR3 DNA: TGTGCCAGCAGTTACAGGGCCAATCAGCCCCAGCATTTT
CDR3 protein: CASSYRANQPQHF

V gene: TRBV11-2
D gene: NA
clone size: many
J gene: TRBJ1-1
CDR3 DNA: TGTGCCAGCAGCGCAAGGACTCGGCAGGGCGTGGGTTTAGGAGCTTTCTTT
CDR3 protein: CASSARTRQGVGLGAFF

V gene: TRBV9
D gene: TRBD1
clone size: NA
J gene: TRBJ2-2
CDR3 DNA: TGTGCCAGCAGCGGGGGACAGGGGAACACCGGGGAGCTGTTTTTT
CDR3 protein: CASSGGQGNTGELFF

V gene: TRBV20-1
D gene: NA
clone size: NA
J gene: TRBJ1-6
CDR3 DNA: TGCAGTGCTAGGGGTTTAGGGGGTAACTATAATTCACCCCTCCACTTT
CDR3 protein: CSARGLGGNYNSPLHF

V gene: TRBV11-1
D gene: NA
clone size: NA
J gene: TRBJ1-2
CDR3 DNA: TGTGCCAGCAGCTTAGAAATGACGGCCATAGACGGCTACACCTTC
CDR3 protein: CASSLEMTAIDGYTF

V gene: TRBV25-1
D gene: NA
clone size: NA
J gene: TRBJ1-1
CDR3 DNA: TGTGCCAGCAGCCCTACGGGAGGGTATAATGAAGCTTTCTTT
CDR3 protein: CASSPTGGYNEAFF

V gene: TRBV3-1
D gene: NA
clone size: many
J gene: TRBJ1-1
CDR3 DNA: TGTGCCAGCAGCCAAGATGAGGGGTTCACTGAAGCTTTCTTT
CDR3 protein: CASSQDEGFTEAFF

V gene: TRBV5-1
D gene: NA
clone size: NA
J gene: TRBJ2-3
CDR3 DNA: TGCGCCAGCAGCTTGGTTTCCCAGGGCACAGATACGCAGTATTTT
CDR3 protein: CASSLVSQGTDTQYF

V gene: TRBV2
D gene: TRBD2
clone size: many
J gene: TRBJ2-3
CDR3 DNA: TGTGCCAGCAACTCTGGGCAGCGGGGGACCACAGATACGCAGTATTTT
CDR3 protein: CASNSGQRGTTDTQYF

V gene: TRBV6-1
D gene: NA
clone size: NA
J gene: TRBJ2-1
CDR3 DNA: TGTGCCAGCGGGTGGGGGTTTGCGGATGAGCAGTTCTTC
CDR3 protein: CASGWGFADEQFF

V gene: TRBV4-1
D gene: TRBD1
clone size: NA
J gene: TRBJ1-5
CDR3 DNA: TGCGCCAGCAGCCACACAGGGGTAGGCAATCAGCCCCAGCATTTT
CDR3 protein: CASSHTGVGNQPQHF

V gene: TRBV5-8
D gene: TRBD2
clone size: NA
J gene: TRBJ2-2
CDR3 DNA: TGTGCCAGCACGCCCGGGGGGGGAAGGGGCCCTAACACCGGGGAGCTGTTTTTT
CDR3 protein: CASTPGGGRGPNTGELFF

V gene: TRBV7-2
D gene: NA
clone size: NA
J gene: TRBJ2-3
CDR3 DNA: TGTGCCAGCAGCCGACAGAGTTCTAGCACAGATACGCAGTATTTT
CDR3 protein: CASSRQSSSTDTQYF

V gene: TRBV7-3
D gene: TRBD1
clone size: few
J gene: TRBJ1-5
CDR3 DNA: TGTGCCAGCAGCTTAATGGGGGGACAGGGCCAGCCCCAGCATTTT
CDR3 protein: CASSLMGGQGQPQHF

V gene: TRBV7-9
D gene: NA
clone size: many
J gene: TRBJ1-5
CDR3 DNA: TGTGCCAGCAGCTTAGGACCCCTGGGCAATCAGCCCCAGCATTTT
CDR3 protein: CASSLGPLGNQPQHF

V gene: TRBV25-1
D gene: NA
clone size: NA
J gene: TRBJ2-1
CDR3 DNA: TGTGCCAGCAGTGATCCCCGGGGCACGACACACAATGAGCAGTTCTTC
CDR3 protein: CASSDPRGTTHNEQFF

V gene: TRBV28
D gene: NA
clone size: NA
J gene: TRBJ2-2
CDR3 DNA: TGTGCCAGCAGTTTATCGACCGCGAACACCGGGGAGCTGTTTTTT
CDR3 protein: CASSLSTANTGELFF

V gene: TRBV6-5
D gene: NA
clone size: NA
J gene: TRBJ1-3
CDR3 DNA: TGTGCCAGCAGTTCTGAAAACACCATATATTTT
CDR3 protein: CASSSENTIYF

V gene: TRBV5-1
D gene: TRBD2
clone size: many
J gene: TRBJ2-3
CDR3 DNA: TGCGCCAGCAGCTTAGCGGGGGGGCCCACAGATACGCAGTATTTT
CDR3 protein: CASSLAGGPTDTQYF

V gene: TRBV6-1
D gene: NA
clone size: few
J gene: TRBJ2-7
CDR3 DNA: TGTGCCAGCAGACCGGGTCCTAGGGAGCAGTACTTC
CDR3 protein: CASRPGPREQYF

V gene: TRBV10-2
D gene: NA
clone size: NA
J gene: TRBJ2-5
CDR3 DNA: TGCGCCAGCACCCTATCTGGGGAGGTTGGGGAGACCCAGTACTTC
CDR3 protein: CASTLSGEVGETQYF

V gene: TRBV19
D gene: NA
clone size: few
J gene: TRBJ1-5
CDR3 DNA: TGTGCCAGTAGTATCGAGGCAGGGGACAATAATCAGCCCCAGCATTTT
CDR3 protein: CASSIEAGDNNQPQHF

V gene: TRBV30
D gene: NA
clone size: NA
J gene: TRBJ1-2
CDR3 DNA: TGTGCCTGGAGTGTACAGGAGGGCTACACCTTC
CDR3 protein: CAWSVQEGYTF

V gene: TRBV10-3
D gene: NA
clone size: NA
J gene: TRBJ1-6
CDR3 DNA: TGTGCCATCAGTGAGTCGTTGGGAGAGACCCTGAGTTCACCCCTCCACTTT
CDR3 protein: CAISESLGETLSSPLHF

V gene: TRBV10-3
D gene: TRBD1
clone size: few
J gene: TRBJ2-2
CDR3 DNA: TGTGCCTCCCGGACACGACAGGGCCCCGGGGAGCTGTTTTTT
CDR3 protein: CASRTRQGPGELFF

V gene: TRBV3-1
D gene: TRBD2
clone size: few
J gene: TRBJ2-1
CDR3 DNA: TGTGCCAGCAGCCAAGAACTGAGCGGGGGGGCCGTCGATGAGCAGTTCTTC
CDR3 protein: CASSQELSGGAVDEQFF

V gene: TRBV11-2
D gene: NA
clone size: many
J gene: TRBJ2-1
CDR3 DNA: TGTGCCAGCAGCTGGACCGGGGACCGCAATGAGCAGTTCTTC
CDR3 protein: CASSWTGDRNEQFF